The TCR beta chain under discussion was sequenced for a study of T cells in Graves' hyperthyroidism and ophthalmopathy. Across the study: Initial diagnosis, before any treatment, was when peripheral blood was collected.

A note on this clonotype: A junction boundary mismatches the germline segment, possibly from a read error.

RNA transcripts provided the source from which TCR beta CDR3 regions were amplified. Initially, a first-round RT-PCR of the TCR CDR3 employed the HTBI primer set. Via MiXCR, TCRdb re-called the multiplex PCR reads, giving one row per CDR3 protein. The table includes 620,000 or so distinct CDR3 sequences, around 15% detected once. Sequencing input: blood. The receptor was derived from a woman aged 50 to 60 with Graves' ophthalmopathy.

CDR3 coding DNA: TGTACCAGTAGTATCAGCGGGAGCTTCGACGAGCAGTACTTC. It is translated as CTSSISGSFDEQYF. V is TRBV19 and J is TRBJ2-7; 8 bases align to TRBD2. Germline V CDR1 and CDR2: LNHDA, SQIVND (reference sequence). CDR3 length equals 14 residues.